This T cell receptor beta chain came from a study of post-analysis software for immune sequencing data. Study-wide points: Included in a set of four or five TRBV segments more frequent in patients than controls were TRBV5-6, TRBV5-1 and TRBV20-1.

Libraries were made from TCR beta cDNA, and they carried unique molecular identifiers. TCRdb re-called the PCR reads through MiXCR, storing one row per CDR3 protein. The sample gives roughly 620,000 distinct CDR3 sequences, roughly 45% of which show up once; approximately 1.7% is in the top ten. Germline V gene data show CDR1 as KGHDR and CDR2 as SFDVKD. The V gene end was trimmed by 4 bases and the J gene end by 7 bases; junction bases not matched to a gene: 13. The CDR3 has 16 residues. With regard to this clonotype: Antigen specificity is unknown.

This clonotype was sampled from a girl aged 5-17 years with multiple sclerosis. The specimen was blood. The chain employs TRBV24-1 and TRBJ2-5; 8 bases agree with TRBD1. The CDR3 spells CATSDHLTGDLGTQYF. The CDR3 coding sequence is TGTGCCACCAGTGACCACCTGACAGGGGATTTGGGGACCCAGTACTTC.